This T cell receptor (beta chain) was identified during a study of shared clonotypes between healthy human individuals. Assay: immunoSEQ multiplex PCR; the TCRdb copy retains only in-frame clones and omits some. The sample holds about 560,000 clones, around three quarters seen once. This clone has more than one count but fewer than ten. The V end lost 3 bases, the J end lost 4 bases, and 17 bases lay between the germline ends. The CDR3 length is 16 residues. In germline, CDR1 is SGHTA, CDR2 FQGNSA. The sequencing input was PBMCs. The clonotype comes from a woman aged 40-49 years in good health. Some clones in this sample may be carry-over from other donors' samples. This sequence joins TRBV7-2 and TRBJ2-3, with D tentatively TRBD1 (5 bases). The CDR3 DNA sequence: TGTGCCAGCAGCTTGATGGGTAGGGGTGTAGCAGATACGCAGTATTTT. This encodes CASSLMGRGVADTQYF. Based on the CDR3 plus reference TRBV7-2 and TRBJ2-3, the full variable domain is GAGVSQSPSNKVTEKGKDVELRCDPISGHTALYWYRQSLGQGLEFLIYFQGNSAPDKSGLPSDRFSAERTGGSVSTLTIQRTQQEDSAVYLCASSLMGRGVADTQYFGPGTRLTVL.